This entry is about one TCR beta chain. The data derive from a study of shared clonotypes between healthy human individuals. It was CD45RO-negative cells, positively selected for CCR7, that made up naive CD8 cells, with terminally differentiated effector memory CD45RA+ cells excluded. Sequencing used immunoSEQ multiplex PCR; TCRdb keeps in-frame clones, though not all of them. Of hundreds of thousands of clones in the sample, approximately 96% are singletons; the top ten hold roughly 0.1%. The CDR3 sequence is 15 residues long. J was trimmed by 13 bases and V by 2 bases; bases with no gene match: 14. Germline lookup yields CDR1 LNHDA and CDR2 SQIVND (reference sequence).

The TCR originated in a woman in her 30s in good health. Sequencing input: naive CD8+ T cells sorted from blood. The chain combines TRBV19 with TRBJ1-5; 7 nucleotides match TRBD1. CDR3 DNA: TGTGCCAGTAGTATAAATTCCGGGACAGCGATATCTCAGCATTTT. Amino acid sequence: CASSINSGTAISQHF.